This is a list of T cell receptor beta chains from one sample in a study of Graves' ophthalmopathy and Graves' hyperthyroidism. TCRdb reprocessed the multiplex PCR reads via MiXCR and lists one record per CDR3 protein. Here the sample spans 340,000 or so distinct CDR3 sequences, roughly 17% being singletons. The sequenced sample consisted of peripheral blood. The receptors originated from an adult man with Graves' ophthalmopathy. CDR3s include the opening cysteine and the closing phenylalanine or tryptophan. A D gene is named only where the DNA matches it firmly. Clone size is stated in some rows and not others, as once, few, many or a class when expanded.

size: many; V: TRBV7-9; J: TRBJ1-1; D: .; DNA: TGTGCCAGCAGCCCTGACCAGAAGAACACTGAAGCTTTCTTT; CDR3: CASSPDQKNTEAFF
size: few; V: TRBV18; J: TRBJ2-2; D: TRBD2; DNA: TGTGCCAGCTCACCACCGGGAGGGCGGCCGAACACCGGGGAGCTGTTTTTT; CDR3: CASSPPGGRPNTGELFF
size: many; V: TRBV7-2; J: TRBJ2-7; D: .; DNA: TGTGCCAGCAGCTTATCGTACAGCTCCTACGAGCAGTACTTC; CDR3: CASSLSYSSYEQYF
size: many; V: TRBV2; J: TRBJ1-1; D: .; DNA: TGTGCCAGCAGTGATCGTCCGGGGAACACTGAAGCTTTCTTT; CDR3: CASSDRPGNTEAFF
size: many; V: TRBV27; J: TRBJ1-5; D: TRBD1; DNA: TGTGCCAGCAGCGGGACAGGGGGTTACAATCAGCCCCAGCATTTT; CDR3: CASSGTGGYNQPQHF
size: once; V: TRBV28; J: TRBJ2-7; D: TRBD1; DNA: TGTGCCAGCTCGGGACAGGGGACCTACGAGCAGTACTTC; CDR3: CASSGQGTYEQYF
size: many; V: TRBV27; J: TRBJ2-1; D: .; DNA: TGTGCCAGCAGTAAACGCAGACAGACCTCGGGGGTGGATGAGCAGTTCTTC; CDR3: CASSKRRQTSGVDEQFF
size: many; V: TRBV6-5; J: TRBJ1-2; D: TRBD1; DNA: TGTGCCAGCAGCTACGGACAGGGGTTAGGTGGCTACACCTTC; CDR3: CASSYGQGLGGYTF
size: many; V: TRBV20-1; J: TRBJ1-1; D: .; DNA: TGCAGTGCGAGAAGGACACGGGAGGGGGCTTTCTTT; CDR3: CSARRTREGAFF
size: many; V: TRBV28; J: TRBJ1-3; D: .; DNA: TGTGCCAGCAGTTTTTGGGTTTCGGTGTCCTCTGGAAACACCATATATTTT; CDR3: CASSFWVSVSSGNTIYF
size: .; V: TRBV27; J: TRBJ2-7; D: TRBD2; DNA: TGTGCCAGCAGCATGAGCGGGGGGTTCTACGAGCAGTACTTC; CDR3: CASSMSGGFYEQYF
size: .; V: TRBV7-2; J: TRBJ2-5; D: TRBD2; DNA: TGTGCCGGCAGCTTACTAGCGGGAGGTGGGGAGACCCAGTATTTC; CDR3: CAGSLLAGGGETQYF
size: many; V: TRBV27; J: TRBJ2-7; D: .; DNA: TGTGCCAGCAGTTTATTAGGGACCGTCAACGAGCAGTACTTC; CDR3: CASSLLGTVNEQYF
size: .; V: TRBV5-1; J: TRBJ2-2; D: .; DNA: TGCGCCAGCAGCCTGGGGGCTCCACGTGAGCTGTTTTTT; CDR3: CASSLGAPRELFF
size: .; V: TRBV6-2/TRBV6-3; J: TRBJ2-2; D: TRBD2; DNA: TGTGCCAGCATCCCGGGACTAGCGAGGCCGAACACCGGGGAGCTGTTTTTT; CDR3: CASIPGLARPNTGELFF
size: many; V: TRBV5-1; J: TRBJ1-1; D: .; DNA: TGCGCCAGCAGCTTGATGGGGTTGAACACTGAAGCTTTCTTT; CDR3: CASSLMGLNTEAFF
size: many; V: TRBV9; J: TRBJ2-6; D: .; DNA: TGTGCCAGCAGCCCCTCTATCTCTGGGGCCAACGTCCTGACTTTC; CDR3: CASSPSISGANVLTF
size: .; V: TRBV28; J: TRBJ1-1; D: TRBD1; DNA: TGTGCCAGCAGCACCCTGGACAGGCGGAACACTGAAGCTTTCTTT; CDR3: CASSTLDRRNTEAFF
size: many; V: TRBV7-2; J: TRBJ1-1; D: .; DNA: TGTGCCAGCAGCCCCGGGACACTACGTCGAGCTGAAGCTTTCTTT; CDR3: CASSPGTLRRAEAFF
size: many; V: TRBV6-5; J: TRBJ1-2; D: .; DNA: TGTGCCAGCAGTTACGGGGCCGGCACGTATGGCCACACCTTC; CDR3: CASSYGAGTYGHTF
size: many; V: TRBV27; J: TRBJ1-2; D: .; DNA: TGTGCCAGCAGTTTATCGGGAACGGTGGGTGGCTACACCTTC; CDR3: CASSLSGTVGGYTF
size: .; V: TRBV6-4; J: TRBJ2-5; D: TRBD1; DNA: TGTGCCAGCAGTGAGTCCGCCGGGACAGGGAGGGAAGAGACCCAGTACTTC; CDR3: CASSESAGTGREETQYF
size: many; V: TRBV27; J: TRBJ2-4; D: .; DNA: TGTGCCAGCAGCCTAACTGGGGGCGCGAACATTCAGTACTTC; CDR3: CASSLTGGANIQYF
size: many; V: TRBV6-2/TRBV6-3; J: TRBJ2-4; D: .; DNA: TGTGCCAGCAGTGCTCAGGGAAGTAGGGCCAAAAACATTCAGTACTTC; CDR3: CASSAQGSRAKNIQYF
size: many; V: TRBV28; J: TRBJ1-1; D: .; DNA: TGTGCCAGCAGTCGACGCTTTTCAGGACAGCAGAACACTGAAGCTTTCTTT; CDR3: CASSRRFSGQQNTEAFF
size: many; V: TRBV7-8; J: TRBJ2-7; D: TRBD2; DNA: TGTGCCAGCAGCCTACTAGGACTAGCTTACGAGCAGTACTTC; CDR3: CASSLLGLAYEQYF
size: many; V: TRBV7-2; J: TRBJ1-5; D: .; DNA: TGTGCCAGCAGGAGGGATAGCAATCAGCCCCAGCATTTT; CDR3: CASRRDSNQPQHF
size: .; V: TRBV3-1; J: TRBJ2-5; D: TRBD1; DNA: TGTGCCAGCAGCCCTCGGGACAGGAGGTACCAAGAGACCCAGTACTTC; CDR3: CASSPRDRRYQETQYF
size: many; V: TRBV6-6; J: TRBJ2-7; D: TRBD2; DNA: TGTGCCAGCAGAGCCCCCGGGACTAGCGTCACCTACGAGCAGTACTTC; CDR3: CASRAPGTSVTYEQYF